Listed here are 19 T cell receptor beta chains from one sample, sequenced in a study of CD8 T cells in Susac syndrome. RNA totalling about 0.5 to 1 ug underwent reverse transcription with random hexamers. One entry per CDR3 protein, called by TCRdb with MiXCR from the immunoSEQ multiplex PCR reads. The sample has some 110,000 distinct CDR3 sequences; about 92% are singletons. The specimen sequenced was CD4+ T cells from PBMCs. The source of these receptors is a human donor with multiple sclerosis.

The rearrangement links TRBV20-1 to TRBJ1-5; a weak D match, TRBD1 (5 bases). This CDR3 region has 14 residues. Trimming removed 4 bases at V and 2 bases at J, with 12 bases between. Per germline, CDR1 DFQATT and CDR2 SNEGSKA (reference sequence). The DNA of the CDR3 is TGCAGTGCTACGGACATGCGGGGCAATCAGCCCCAGCATTTT. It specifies CSATDMRGNQPQHF.

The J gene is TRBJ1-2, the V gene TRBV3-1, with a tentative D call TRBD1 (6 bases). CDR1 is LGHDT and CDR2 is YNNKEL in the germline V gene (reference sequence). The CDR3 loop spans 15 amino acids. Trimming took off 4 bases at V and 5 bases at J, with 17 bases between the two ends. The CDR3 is CASSREISRGYGYTF. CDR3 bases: TGTGCCAGCAGCCGGGAGATTTCAAGGGGGTATGGCTACACCTTC.

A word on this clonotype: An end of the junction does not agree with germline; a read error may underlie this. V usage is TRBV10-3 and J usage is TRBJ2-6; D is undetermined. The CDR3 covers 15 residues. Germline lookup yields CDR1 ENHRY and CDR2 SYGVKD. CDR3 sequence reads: CAVSRSVGGANVLTF. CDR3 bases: TGTGCCGTCAGTCGGAGTGTTGGGGGGGCCAACGTCCTGACTTTC.

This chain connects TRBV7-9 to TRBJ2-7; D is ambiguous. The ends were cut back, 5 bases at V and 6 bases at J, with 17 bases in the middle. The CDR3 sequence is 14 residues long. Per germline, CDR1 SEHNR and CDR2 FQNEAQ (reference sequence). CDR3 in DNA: TGTGCCAGCAGCCTCCGGGCCCCCAGCAGCGAGCAGTACTTC. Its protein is CASSLRAPSSEQYF. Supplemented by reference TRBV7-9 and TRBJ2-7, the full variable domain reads DTGVSQNPRHKITKRGQNVTFRCDPISEHNRLYWYRQTLGQGPEFLTYFQNEAQLEKSRLLSDRFSAERPKGSFSTLEIQRTEQGDSAMYLCASSLRAPSSEQYFGPGTRLTVT.

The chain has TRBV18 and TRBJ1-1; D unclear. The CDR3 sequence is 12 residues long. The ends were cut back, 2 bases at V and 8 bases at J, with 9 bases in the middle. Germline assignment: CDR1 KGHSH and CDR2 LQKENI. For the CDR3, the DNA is TGTGCCAGCTCACCAGGGAGGCTAGAAGCTTTCTTT. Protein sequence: CASSPGRLEAFF.

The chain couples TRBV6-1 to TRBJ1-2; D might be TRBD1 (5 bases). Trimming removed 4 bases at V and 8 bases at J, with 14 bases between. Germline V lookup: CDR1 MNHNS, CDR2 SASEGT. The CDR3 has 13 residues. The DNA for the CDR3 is TGTGCCAGCAGTGGGACAAATATCGGCGGCTACACCTTC. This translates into CASSGTNIGGYTF.

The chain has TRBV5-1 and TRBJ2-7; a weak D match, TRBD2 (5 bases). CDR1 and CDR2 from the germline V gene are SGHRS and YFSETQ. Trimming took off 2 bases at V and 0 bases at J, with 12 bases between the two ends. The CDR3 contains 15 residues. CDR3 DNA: TGCGCCAGCAGCTTTGTGAGGGCCCCCTCCTACGAGCAGTACTTC. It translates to CASSFVRAPSYEQYF.

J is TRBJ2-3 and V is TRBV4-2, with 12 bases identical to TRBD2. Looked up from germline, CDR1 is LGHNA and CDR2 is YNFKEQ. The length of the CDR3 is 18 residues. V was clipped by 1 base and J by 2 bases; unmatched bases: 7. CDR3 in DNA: TGTGCCAGCAGCCAAGCTACTAGCGGGGGGACTTACACAGATACGCAGTATTTT. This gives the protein CASSQATSGGTYTDTQYF.

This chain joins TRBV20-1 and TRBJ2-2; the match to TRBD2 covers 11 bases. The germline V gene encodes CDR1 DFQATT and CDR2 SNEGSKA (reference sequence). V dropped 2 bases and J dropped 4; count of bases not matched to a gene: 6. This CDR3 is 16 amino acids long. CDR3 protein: CSARRLAGSFTGELFF. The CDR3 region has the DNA TGCAGTGCTAGAAGACTAGCGGGGTCATTCACCGGGGAGCTGTTTTTT.

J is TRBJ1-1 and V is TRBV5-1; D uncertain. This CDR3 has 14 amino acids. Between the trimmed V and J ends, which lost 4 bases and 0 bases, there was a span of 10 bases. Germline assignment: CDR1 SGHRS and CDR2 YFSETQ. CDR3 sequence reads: CASSQPGVNTEAFF. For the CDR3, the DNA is TGCGCCAGCAGCCAACCCGGAGTGAACACTGAAGCTTTCTTT.

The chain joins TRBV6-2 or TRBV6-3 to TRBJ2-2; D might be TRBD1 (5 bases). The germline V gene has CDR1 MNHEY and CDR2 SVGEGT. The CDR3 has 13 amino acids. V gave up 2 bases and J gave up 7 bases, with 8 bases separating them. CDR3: CASSYQGVGELFF. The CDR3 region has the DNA TGTGCCAGCAGTTACCAAGGGGTCGGGGAGCTGTTTTTT.

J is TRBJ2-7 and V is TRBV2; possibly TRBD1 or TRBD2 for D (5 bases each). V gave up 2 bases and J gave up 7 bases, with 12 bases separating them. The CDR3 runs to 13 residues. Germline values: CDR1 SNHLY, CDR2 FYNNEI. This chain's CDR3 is CASSEQFGGEQYF. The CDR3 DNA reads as TGTGCCAGCAGTGAACAGTTTGGGGGTGAGCAGTACTTC.

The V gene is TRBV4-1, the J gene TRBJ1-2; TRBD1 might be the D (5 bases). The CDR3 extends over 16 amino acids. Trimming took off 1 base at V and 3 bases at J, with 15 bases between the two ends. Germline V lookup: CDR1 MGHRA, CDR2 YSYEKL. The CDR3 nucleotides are TGCGCCAGCAGCCAAGGGTGGAGGGGAGTTGACTATGGCTACACCTTC. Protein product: CASSQGWRGVDYGYTF.

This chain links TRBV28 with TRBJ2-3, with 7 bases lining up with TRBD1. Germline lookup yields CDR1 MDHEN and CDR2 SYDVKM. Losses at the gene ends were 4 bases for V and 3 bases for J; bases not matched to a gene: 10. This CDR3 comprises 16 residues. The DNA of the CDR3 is TGTGCCAGCAGTTCCATGACAGGGCGCGAAACAGATACGCAGTATTTT. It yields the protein CASSSMTGRETDTQYF.

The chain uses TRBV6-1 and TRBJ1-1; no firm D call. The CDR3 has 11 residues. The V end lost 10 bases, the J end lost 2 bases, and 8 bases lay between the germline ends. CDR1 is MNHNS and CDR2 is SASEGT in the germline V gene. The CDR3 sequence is CAIGRNTEAFF. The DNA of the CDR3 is TGTGCCATAGGACGTAACACTGAAGCTTTCTTT.

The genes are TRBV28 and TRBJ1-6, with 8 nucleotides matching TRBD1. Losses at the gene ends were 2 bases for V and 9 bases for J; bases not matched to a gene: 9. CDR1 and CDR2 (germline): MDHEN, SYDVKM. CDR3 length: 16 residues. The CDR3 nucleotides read TGTGCCAGCAGTTTAGGGGGGGCAGGGGGCGGTTCACCCCTCCACTTT. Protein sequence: CASSLGGAGGGSPLHF. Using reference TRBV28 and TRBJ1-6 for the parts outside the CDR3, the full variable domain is DVKVTQSSRYLVKRTGEKVFLECVQDMDHENMFWYRQDPGLGLRLIYFSYDVKMKEKGDIPEGYSVSREKKERFSLILESASTNQTSMYLCASSLGGAGGGSPLHFGNGTRLTVT.

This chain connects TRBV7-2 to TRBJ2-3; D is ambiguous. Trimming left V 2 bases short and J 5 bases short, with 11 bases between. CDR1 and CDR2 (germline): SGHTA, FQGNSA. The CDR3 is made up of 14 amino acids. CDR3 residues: CASSLNQAVDTQYF. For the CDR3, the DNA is TGTGCCAGCAGCTTAAATCAGGCGGTAGATACGCAGTATTTT.

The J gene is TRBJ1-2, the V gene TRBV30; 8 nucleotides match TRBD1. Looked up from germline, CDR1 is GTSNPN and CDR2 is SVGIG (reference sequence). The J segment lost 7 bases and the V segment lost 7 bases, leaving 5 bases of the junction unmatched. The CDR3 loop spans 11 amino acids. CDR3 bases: TGTGCCTCGGACAGGGTGGGTGGCTACACCTTC. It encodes CASDRVGGYTF.

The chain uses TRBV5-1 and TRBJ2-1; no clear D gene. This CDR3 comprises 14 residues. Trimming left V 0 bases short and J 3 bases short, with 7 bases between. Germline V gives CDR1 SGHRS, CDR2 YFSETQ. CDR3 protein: CASSLDGFYNEQFF. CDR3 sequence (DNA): TGCGCCAGCAGCTTGGACGGCTTCTACAATGAGCAGTTCTTC.